Following are 7 T cell receptor beta chains from one sample sequenced in a study of vaccination effects on CD4 cells after COVID-19. Their antigens are not known. The method was immunoSEQ multiplex PCR; TCRdb's version includes in-frame clones alone and lacks a portion of them. The sample carries tens of thousands of clones, roughly 76% recorded once. Viral peptide pools were used in the ViraFEST assay to expand antigen-specific CD4+ T cells, and sequencing came afterward. The authors isolated CD4+ T cells after roughly 10 days of culture. Among the vaccine recipients, none had a prior SARS-CoV-2 infection, and nucleocapsid antibodies were negative. The sequences come from CD4+ T cells from PBMCs cultured with SARS-CoV-2 spike peptides, collected before COVID-19 vaccination. The origin of the receptors is a human donor who received a COVID-19 vaccine.

The genes are TRBV12-3 or TRBV12-4 and TRBJ1-4, with D possibly matching TRBD1 (5 bases). V dropped 6 bases and J dropped 14 bases, with 16 bases sitting between them. This CDR3 is 12 amino acids long. CDR3 residues: CASRGLARQLFF. The DNA of the CDR3 is TGTGCCAGCAGGGGACTCGCCCGTCAGCTGTTTTTT.

The rearrangement joins TRBV10-3 to TRBJ1-1; 8 nucleotides align to TRBD1. Losses at the gene ends were 2 bases for V and 4 bases for J; bases not matched to a gene: 3. Germline V gives CDR1 ENHRY, CDR2 SYGVKD. This CDR3 spans 14 amino acids. CDR3 amino acids: CAISELDRGTEAFF. DNA for the CDR3: TGTGCCATCAGTGAGCTAGACAGGGGCACTGAAGCTTTCTTT.

The chain couples TRBV2 to TRBJ2-1, with D unclear. V was pared by 3 bases and J by 9 bases, with 9 bases between. Germline V gene data show CDR1 as SNHLY and CDR2 as FYNNEI. There are 12 residues in the CDR3. In DNA form, the CDR3 reads TGTGCCAGCAGTGAGGATCGGGCTGAGCAGTTCTTC. Translating gives CASSEDRAEQFF.

J is TRBJ1-4 and V is TRBV5-6, with TRBD1 identical over 8 bases. V lost 4 bases, J lost 13 bases, and 6 bases stayed unmatched. There are 12 residues in the CDR3. CDR1 and CDR2 (germline): SGHDT, YYEEEE. The CDR3 DNA reads as TGTGCCAGCAGCCGCACAGGGGGTTTACTGTTTTTT. As protein: CASSRTGGLLFF.

This clone was counted a single time. The chain couples TRBV28 to TRBJ1-2; unclear D gene. Trimming took 1 base from V and 3 from J, leaving 12 bases between them. The germline V gene encodes CDR1 MDHEN and CDR2 SYDVKM. CDR3 length: 15 residues. For the CDR3, the DNA is TGTGCCAGCAGTTTATCCCCTGGCAGCCACTATGGCTACACCTTC. This gives the protein CASSLSPGSHYGYTF.

The gene calls are TRBV19 and TRBJ1-2; perhaps TRBD1 as D (5 bases). Trimming took off 7 bases at V and 2 bases at J, with 23 bases between the two ends. CDR3 length: 17 residues. Germline lookup yields CDR1 LNHDA and CDR2 SQIVND (reference sequence). CDR3 residues: CASIPVTKGLSNYGYTF. In nucleotides, the CDR3 is TGTGCCAGTATACCCGTTACAAAGGGACTTTCAAACTATGGCTACACCTTC.

The V and J genes are TRBV9 and TRBJ2-2; the D is unclear. In germline, CDR1 is SGDLS, CDR2 YYNGEE. V dropped 0 bases and J dropped 7 bases, with 4 bases sitting between them. The CDR3 runs to 12 residues. The CDR3 spells CASSVDDGELFF. CDR3 nucleotide sequence: TGTGCCAGCAGCGTAGATGACGGGGAGCTGTTTTTT.